The 25 T cell receptor beta chains in this list originate from one sample, sequenced in a study of shared clonotypes between healthy human individuals. Profiled with immunoSEQ multiplex PCR; TCRdb holds only in-frame clones, not every one. This sample has around 700,000 clones, with roughly 70% found just once. Material for sequencing was memory CD4+ T cells sorted from blood. The sample's subset: CD45RA-negative fraction. The receptors here all came from a woman in her 30s in good health.

V and J are TRBV4-1 and TRBJ2-5; 7 nucleotides agree with TRBD2. J gave up 2 bases and V 0 bases, and 0 bases lay outside the gene matches. The CDR3 covers 14 residues. Per the germline V gene, CDR1 is MGHRA and CDR2 is YSYEKL. The CDR3 sequence is CASSQEGGQETQYF. The CDR3 nucleotides read TGCGCCAGCAGCCAAGAGGGGGGGCAAGAGACCCAGTACTTC.

CDR3 region: CASSQEGLGTDTQYF. CDR3 bases: TGCGCCAGCAGCCAAGAAGGATTGGGGACAGATACGCAGTATTTT. This chain joins TRBV4-1 and TRBJ2-3; D remains ambiguous. The CDR3 covers 15 residues. From germline, CDR1 is MGHRA and CDR2 YSYEKL. V shed 0 bases and J shed 3 bases, with 10 bases lying between them.

The V call is TRBV7-8, the J call TRBJ1-1; D gene unclear. The ends were cut back, 5 bases at V and 8 bases at J, with 15 bases in the middle. The CDR3 contains 13 residues. Germline CDR1 SGHVS, CDR2 FQNEAQ. This CDR3 reads CASSPSGRIEAFF. CDR3 in DNA: TGTGCCAGCAGCCCCTCCGGACGGATAGAAGCTTTCTTT.

This clone has only a few counts. The rearrangement links TRBV7-3 to TRBJ2-2, with D tentatively TRBD1 (6 bases). The V end was cut by 5 bases, the J end by 1 base, with 17 bases between. This CDR3 is built from 17 residues. Germline-derived CDR1 and CDR2 are SGHTA and FQGTGA. The CDR3 loop is CASSVNALQGNTGELFF. CDR3 DNA: TGTGCCAGCAGCGTAAATGCACTACAGGGGAACACCGGGGAGCTGTTTTTT. The whole variable domain, filled in from reference TRBV7-3 and TRBJ2-2, reads GAGVSQTPSNKVTEKGKYVELRCDPISGHTALYWYRQSLGQGPEFLIYFQGTGAADDSGLPNDRFFAVRPEGSVSTLKIQRTERGDSAVYLCASSVNALQGNTGELFFGEGSRLTVL.

This clone was counted a few times. The chain couples TRBV2 to TRBJ2-2, with 10 bases matching TRBD2. V lost 6 bases to trimming and J lost 6 bases; unmatched junction nucleotides: 7. CDR1 and CDR2 (germline): SNHLY, FYNNEI. CDR3 size: 15 residues. The CDR3 coding sequence is TGTGCCAGCAGCCCTAGCGGGAGTATTGCCGGGGAGCTGTTTTTT. It yields the protein CASSPSGSIAGELFF.

The rearrangement uses TRBV27 and TRBJ1-5, with D tentatively TRBD1 (5 bases). V shed 3 bases and J shed 3 bases, with 12 bases lying between them. The CDR3 consists of 15 residues. Germline V gene sequence: CDR1 MNHEY, CDR2 SMNVEV (reference sequence). CDR3 nucleotide sequence: TGTGCCAGCAGTTTTCGAGGGGCCTACAATCAGCCCCAGCATTTT. This translates into CASSFRGAYNQPQHF.

This sequence joins TRBV15 and TRBJ1-2; 7 positions match TRBD1. The CDR3 sequence is 15 residues long. Trimming at V came to 4 bases and at J to 8 bases, leaving 13 bases not matched to a gene. Germline-derived CDR1 and CDR2 are LNHNV and YYDKDF (reference sequence). DNA for the CDR3: TGTGCCACCAGCACTCGTAACAGGGGATACTTAGGCTACACCTTC. Its translation is CATSTRNRGYLGYTF.

The chain carries TRBV7-9 and TRBJ1-6; a weak D match, TRBD1 (5 bases). Between the trimmed V and J ends, which lost 1 base and 7 bases, there was a span of 8 bases. This CDR3 has 14 residues. In germline, CDR1 is SEHNR, CDR2 FQNEAQ (reference sequence). CDR3 protein: CASSLDRRNSPLHF. The DNA for the CDR3 is TGTGCCAGCAGCTTAGACAGGCGGAATTCACCCCTCCACTTT.

There are a few counts of this clone. The V call is TRBV7-3, the J call TRBJ2-1; 10 bases match TRBD2. CDR1 and CDR2 from the germline V gene are SGHTA and FQGTGA. With 5 bases clipped from V and 4 bases from J, the junction kept 5 bases outside the gene matches. The length of the CDR3 is 15 residues. CDR3 sequence (DNA): TGTGCCAGCAGCCCCGGGACTAGCGAATACAATGAGCAGTTCTTC. This sequence encodes CASSPGTSEYNEQFF.

This clone was seen at least ten times. V gene TRBV29-1 combines with J gene TRBJ1-1; D uncertain. The CDR3 sequence is 14 residues long. Trimming cost V 3 bases and J 3 bases, with 14 bases left between them. Germline V lookup: CDR1 SQVTM, CDR2 ANQGSEA. The chain's CDR3 is CSVDSQGMDTEAFF. CDR3 coding DNA: TGCAGCGTTGACAGTCAAGGAATGGACACTGAAGCTTTCTTT.

The V call is TRBV4-1, the J call TRBJ2-6, with D hard to call. With 3 bases removed from V and 0 bases from J, the gap between germline ends came to 9 bases. In germline, CDR1 is MGHRA, CDR2 YSYEKL. This CDR3 contains 16 residues. DNA for the CDR3: TGCGCCAGCAGCCAGGTGGCGAACTCTGGGGCCAACGTCCTGACTTTC. This translates into CASSQVANSGANVLTF.

This clone was observed a few times. The CDR3 DNA reads as TGTGCCAGTAGTATTGGGGCAGGACTCAAAAACATTCAGTACTTC. As protein: CASSIGAGLKNIQYF. This chain links TRBV19 with TRBJ2-4; D possibly matches TRBD1 or TRBD2 (5 bases each). The CDR3 totals 15 residues. The germline V gene has CDR1 LNHDA and CDR2 SQIVND (reference sequence). V lost 3 bases to trimming and J lost 3 bases, with 12 bases between them.

The chain links TRBV21-1 to TRBJ2-5; TRBD1 is the table's D call, not checked against the DNA. TRBV21-1 is shown as a pseudogene. The CDR3 length is 16 residues. As DNA, the CDR3 is TGTGCCACCTCCCCCGCTCCGGGACAGGGATTGAAGACCCAGTACTTC. Protein: CATSPAPGQGLKTQYF.

The chain joins TRBV18 to TRBJ2-6; D gene uncertain. From germline, CDR1 is KGHSH and CDR2 LQKENI. The CDR3 spans 14 residues. The ends were cut back, 2 bases at V and 3 bases at J, with 5 bases in the middle. CDR3 nucleotides: TGTGCCAGCTCACCAGGGTTTGGGGCCAACGTCCTGACTTTC. Translation: CASSPGFGANVLTF.

J is TRBJ2-7 and V is TRBV28, with TRBD2 as a possible D gene (6 bases). This CDR3 contains 14 residues. CDR1 is MDHEN and CDR2 is SYDVKM in the germline V gene. V was cut by 6 bases and J by 7 bases, with 19 bases left in between. The CDR3 reads CASSQNNHRGEQYF. CDR3 in DNA: TGTGCCAGCAGCCAAAATAACCACCGGGGGGAGCAGTACTTC.

The chain uses TRBV28 and TRBJ1-2; possibly TRBD1 for D (5 bases). The CDR3 spans 15 residues. Trimming shortened V by 4 bases and J by 2 bases, and 14 bases separated the two germline ends. Germline V gene lookup returns CDR1 MDHEN and CDR2 SYDVKM. The chain's CDR3 is CASSYVGGSNYGYTF. For the CDR3, the DNA is TGTGCCAGCAGTTACGTGGGGGGGAGCAACTATGGCTACACCTTC.

The chain employs TRBV5-1 and TRBJ1-2; D may be TRBD1 (6 bases). Germline CDR1 and CDR2: SGHRS and YFSETQ. CDR3 size: 14 residues. Trimming stripped 4 bases from V and 5 bases from J, with 15 bases between. For the CDR3, the DNA is TGCGCCAGCAGCACCTCAGGGGTTTCATATGGCTACACCTTC. Its translation is CASSTSGVSYGYTF.

The V gene is TRBV7-2, the J gene TRBJ2-7; 9 bases line up with TRBD2. The J segment lost 1 base and the V segment lost 5 bases, leaving 9 bases of the junction unmatched. Germline V gives CDR1 SGHTA, CDR2 FQGNSA. The CDR3 sequence is 16 residues long. The CDR3 is CASSRPAGGPSYEQYF. Here the CDR3 DNA reads TGTGCCAGCAGCCGCCCCGCGGGAGGGCCGTCCTACGAGCAGTACTTC.

The V and J genes are TRBV5-1 and TRBJ2-1, with 7 bases that match TRBD2. The germline V gene has CDR1 SGHRS and CDR2 YFSETQ. Trimming took 1 base from V and 3 from J; bases not matched to a gene: 4. CDR3 size: 15 residues. In DNA form, the CDR3 reads TGCGCCAGCAGCTTGACCCTAGCGGTCTACAATGAGCAGTTCTTC. Protein: CASSLTLAVYNEQFF.

The chain combines TRBV5-1 with TRBJ1-2, with 7 bases lining up with TRBD1. Germline lookup yields CDR1 SGHRS and CDR2 YFSETQ. The V gene end was trimmed by 4 bases and the J gene end by 4 bases; junction bases not matched to a gene: 10. The CDR3 is made up of 15 amino acids. The CDR3 coding sequence is TGCGCCAGCAGCCCAGACAGGGCCCCTGGCTATGGCTACACCTTC. Translating gives CASSPDRAPGYGYTF. The whole variable domain, filled in from reference TRBV5-1 and TRBJ1-2, reads KAGVTQTPRYLIKTRGQQVTLSCSPISGHRSVSWYQQTPGQGLQFLFEYFSETQRNKGNFPGRFSGRQFSNSRSEMNVSTLELGDSALYLCASSPDRAPGYGYTFGSGTRLTVV.

In regard to this clone: Other nucleotide sequences from this sample produce the same CDR3. The chain links TRBV5-5 to TRBJ1-1; TRBD1 might be the D (5 bases). The germline V gene has CDR1 SGHKS and CDR2 YYEKEE (reference sequence). V lost 2 bases to trimming and J lost 3 bases, with 8 bases between them. The CDR3 sequence is 13 residues long. The CDR3 DNA reads TGTGCCAGCAGCTTCCAGGGTGACACTGAAGCTTTCTTT. The encoded protein is CASSFQGDTEAFF.

The CDR3 region is CASSGNSDQPQHF. The CDR3 nucleotides read TGTGCCAGCAGTGGAAATTCGGATCAGCCCCAGCATTTT. V usage is TRBV2 and J usage is TRBJ1-5; D call uncertain. From germline, CDR1 is SNHLY and CDR2 FYNNEI. The CDR3 sequence is 13 residues long. Between the trimmed V and J ends, which lost 4 bases and 5 bases, there was a span of 9 bases.

This clone was seen only a few times. J is TRBJ1-1 and V is TRBV6-1; D perhaps matches TRBD1 (6 bases). The V end was cut by 4 bases, the J end by 1 base, with 10 bases between. Germline CDR1 is MNHNS and CDR2 is SASEGT. The CDR3 runs to 14 residues. CDR3 DNA sequence: TGTGCCAGCAGTGCCGGGACACCGAACACTGAAGCTTTCTTT. This encodes CASSAGTPNTEAFF.

J is TRBJ2-7 and V is TRBV2, with D perhaps TRBD2 (5 bases). V was clipped by 7 bases and J by 1 base, with 17 bases between them. Germline CDR1 SNHLY, CDR2 FYNNEI. The CDR3 has 15 residues. CDR3 DNA sequence: TGTGCCAGCAAGGATGGGAGACGAGGTTCCTACGAGCAGTACTTC. Translating gives CASKDGRRGSYEQYF.

This clone was observed a handful of times. This chain uses TRBV5-3 with TRBJ1-5, with D perhaps TRBD1 (6 bases). TRBV5-3 is given ORF status, its function remaining uncertain. The CDR3 length is 15 residues. Trimming cost V 3 bases and J 3 bases, with 13 bases left between them. Written as DNA, the CDR3 is TGTGCCAGAAGCTGGACAGATCCATTCAATCAGCCCCAGCATTTT. Translating gives CARSWTDPFNQPQHF.